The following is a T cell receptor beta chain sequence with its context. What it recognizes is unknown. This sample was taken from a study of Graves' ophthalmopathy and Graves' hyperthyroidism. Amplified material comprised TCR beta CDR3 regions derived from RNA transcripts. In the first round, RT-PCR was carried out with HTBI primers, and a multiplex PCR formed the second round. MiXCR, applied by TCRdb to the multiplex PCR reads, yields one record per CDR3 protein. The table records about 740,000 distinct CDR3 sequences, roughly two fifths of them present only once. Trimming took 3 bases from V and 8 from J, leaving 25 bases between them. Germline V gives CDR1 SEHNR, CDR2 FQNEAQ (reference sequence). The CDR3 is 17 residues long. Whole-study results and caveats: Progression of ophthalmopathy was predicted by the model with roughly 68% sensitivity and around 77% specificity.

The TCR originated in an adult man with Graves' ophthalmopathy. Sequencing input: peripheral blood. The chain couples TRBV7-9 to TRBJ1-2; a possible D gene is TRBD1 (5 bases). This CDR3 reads CASSLEATGSGPRGYTF. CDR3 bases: TGTGCCAGCAGCTTGGAGGCCACAGGTTCAGGACCGCGAGGCTACACCTTC.